What follows describes a single T cell receptor beta chain. This entry belongs to a study of blood T cell repertoires in COVID-19. Libraries were prepared by immunoSEQ multiplex PCR; TCRdb keeps only in-frame clonotypes and omits some of them. The table includes more than 65,000 clones, roughly 87% detected once. CDR3 length equals 11 residues. V lost 6 bases, J lost 5 bases, and 1 base stayed unmatched. Germline CDR1 SGHTA, CDR2 FQGNSA. V and J are TRBV7-2 and TRBJ2-7, with TRBD2 identical over 7 bases. Sequenced sample: peripheral blood. The TCR sequence derives from a man in his fifties or sixties with active COVID-19. For the CDR3, the DNA is TGTGCCAGCAGACGGGGGGACGAGCAGTACTTC. Translating gives CASRRGDEQYF.